The clone carrying this T cell receptor beta chain was picked up one time. Its cognate antigen is unknown. The germline CDR1 and CDR2 sequences are SGHAT and FQDESV (reference sequence). The CDR3 covers 17 residues. Trimming took 1 base from V and 1 from J; bases not matched to a gene: 6. This specimen comes from a study of PD-1 blockade in classical Hodgkin lymphoma. For the study at large: Each patient was given nivolumab 3 mg/kg through a vein every 2 weeks. Study-wide results and limits: Complete responders possessed baseline diversity comparable to newly diagnosed patients. Newly diagnosed patients had baseline TCR diversity that was reportedly lower than that of healthy donors. CD8+ TCR diversity did not rise significantly by C4D1, unlike CD4+.

Profiled with immunoSEQ multiplex PCR; TCRdb holds only in-frame clones, not every one. The table has tens of thousands of clones, 78% seen once. Time point denoted: cycle 4 day 1 (C4D1), after about 6 weeks of nivolumab. Each of the patients experienced relapse following autologous stem cell transplantation, and their brentuximab vedotin exposure differed. This receptor was taken from a human donor with classical Hodgkin lymphoma. This chain joins TRBV11-1 and TRBJ1-1; the match to TRBD1 covers 10 bases. Specimen: peripheral blood mononuclear cells (PBMCs), collected before the fourth cycle of nivolumab. CDR3: CASSLVGDRGKNTEAFF. For the CDR3, the DNA is TGTGCCAGCAGCTTAGTAGGGGACAGGGGCAAGAACACTGAAGCTTTCTTT.